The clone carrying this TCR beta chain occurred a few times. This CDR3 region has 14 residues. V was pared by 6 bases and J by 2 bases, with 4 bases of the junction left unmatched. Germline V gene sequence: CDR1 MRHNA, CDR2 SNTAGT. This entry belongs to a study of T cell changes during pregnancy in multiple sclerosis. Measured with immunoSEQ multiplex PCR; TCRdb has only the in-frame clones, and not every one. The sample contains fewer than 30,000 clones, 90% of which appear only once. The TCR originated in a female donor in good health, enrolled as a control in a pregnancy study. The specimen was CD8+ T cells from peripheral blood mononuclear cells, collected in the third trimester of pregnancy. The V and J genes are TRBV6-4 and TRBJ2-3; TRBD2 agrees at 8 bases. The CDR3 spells CASRLADNTDTQYF. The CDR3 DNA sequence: TGTGCCAGCAGACTAGCGGACAACACAGATACGCAGTATTTT.